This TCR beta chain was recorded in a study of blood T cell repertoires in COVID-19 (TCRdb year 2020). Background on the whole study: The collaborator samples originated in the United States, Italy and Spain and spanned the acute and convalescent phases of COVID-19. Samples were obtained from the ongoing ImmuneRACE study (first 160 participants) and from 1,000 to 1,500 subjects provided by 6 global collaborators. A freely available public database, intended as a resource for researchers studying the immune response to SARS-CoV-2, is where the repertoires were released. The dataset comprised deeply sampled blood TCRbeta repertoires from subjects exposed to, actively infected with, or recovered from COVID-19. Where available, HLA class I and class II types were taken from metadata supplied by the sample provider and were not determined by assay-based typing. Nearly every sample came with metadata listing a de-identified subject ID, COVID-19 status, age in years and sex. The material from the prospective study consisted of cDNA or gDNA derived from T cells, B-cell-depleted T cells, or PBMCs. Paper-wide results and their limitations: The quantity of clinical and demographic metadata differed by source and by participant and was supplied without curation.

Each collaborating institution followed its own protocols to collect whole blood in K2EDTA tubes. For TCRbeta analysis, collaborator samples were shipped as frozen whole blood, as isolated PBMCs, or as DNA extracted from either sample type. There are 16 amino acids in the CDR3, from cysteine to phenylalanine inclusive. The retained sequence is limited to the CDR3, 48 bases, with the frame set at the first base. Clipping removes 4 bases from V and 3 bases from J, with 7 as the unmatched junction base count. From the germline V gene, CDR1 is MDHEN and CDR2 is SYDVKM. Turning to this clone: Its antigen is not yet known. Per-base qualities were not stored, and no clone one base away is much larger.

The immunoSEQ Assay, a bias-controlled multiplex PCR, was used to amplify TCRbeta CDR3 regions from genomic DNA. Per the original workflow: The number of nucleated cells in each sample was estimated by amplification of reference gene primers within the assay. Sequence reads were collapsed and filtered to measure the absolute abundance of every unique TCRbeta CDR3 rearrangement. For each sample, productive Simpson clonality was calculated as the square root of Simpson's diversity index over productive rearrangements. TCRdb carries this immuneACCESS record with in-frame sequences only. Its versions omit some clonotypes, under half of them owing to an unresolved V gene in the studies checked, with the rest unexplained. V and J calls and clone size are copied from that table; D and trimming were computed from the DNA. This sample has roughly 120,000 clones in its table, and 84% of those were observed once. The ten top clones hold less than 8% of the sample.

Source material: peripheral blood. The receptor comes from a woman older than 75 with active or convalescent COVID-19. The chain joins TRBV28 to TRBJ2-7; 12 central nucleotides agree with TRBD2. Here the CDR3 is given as CASSSRLAGVSYEQYF. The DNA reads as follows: TGTGCCAGCAGTTCCCGACTAGCGGGAGTGAGCTACGAGCAGTACTTC.